This T cell receptor (beta chain) was sequenced in a study of cytomegalovirus exposure and HLA in healthy donors. PCR was performed using 60 Vbeta and 13 Jbeta primers. Here immunoSEQ multiplex PCR was the method, and the copy in TCRdb shows in-frame clones only, minus some. The data hold some 120,000 clones, with 70% observed a single time. Deletions cut 7 bases from V and 1 base from J, with 13 bases between. Germline loops: CDR1 SQVTM, CDR2 ANQGSEA. The CDR3 totals 13 residues. Sequencing was carried out using PBMCs. The chain recombines TRBV29-1 with TRBJ1-2; no reliable D call. The TCR was taken from a man aged 30-40 years in good health and CMV-seropositive. CDR3 nucleotide sequence: TGCAGCGCCGCCCCGGGGTTTAACTATGGCTACACCTTC. It yields the protein CSAAPGFNYGYTF.